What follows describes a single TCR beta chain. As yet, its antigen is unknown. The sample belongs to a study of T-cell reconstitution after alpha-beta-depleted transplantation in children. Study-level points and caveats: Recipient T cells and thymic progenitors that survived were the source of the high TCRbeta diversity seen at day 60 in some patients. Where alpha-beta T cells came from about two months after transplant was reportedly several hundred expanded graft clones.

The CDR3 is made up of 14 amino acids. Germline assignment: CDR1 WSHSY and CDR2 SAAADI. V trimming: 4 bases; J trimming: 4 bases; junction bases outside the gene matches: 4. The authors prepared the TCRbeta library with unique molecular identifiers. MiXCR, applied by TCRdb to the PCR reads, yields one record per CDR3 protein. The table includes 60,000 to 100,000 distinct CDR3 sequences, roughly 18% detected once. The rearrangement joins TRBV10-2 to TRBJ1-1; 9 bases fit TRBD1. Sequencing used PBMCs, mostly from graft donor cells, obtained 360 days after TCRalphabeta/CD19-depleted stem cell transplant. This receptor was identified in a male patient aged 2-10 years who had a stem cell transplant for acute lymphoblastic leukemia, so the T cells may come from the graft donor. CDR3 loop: CASSVDRGRTEAFF. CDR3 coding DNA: TGCGCCAGCAGTGTGGACAGGGGACGCACTGAAGCTTTCTTT.